The 19 T cell receptor beta chains below come from one sample, sequenced in a study of cytomegalovirus exposure and HLA in healthy donors. Repertoires were generated with immunoSEQ multiplex PCR, while TCRdb's copy carries only in-frame clones and drops some. The profile shows approximately 65,000 clones, roughly 97% of them singletons. The specimen was PBMCs. The receptors were gathered from a man between 18 and 35 years old in good health and CMV-seronegative.

The chain is built from TRBV27 and TRBJ1-2, with 7 bases aligning to TRBD1. The ends lost 5 bases at V and 8 bases at J; junction bases unmatched: 8. The CDR3 is 13 residues long. Germline V gene lookup returns CDR1 MNHEY and CDR2 SMNVEV (reference sequence). The CDR3 sequence: CASSPRTGVGYTF. The CDR3 DNA is TGTGCCAGCAGTCCCCGGACAGGAGTGGGCTACACCTTC.

V and J are TRBV19 and TRBJ1-1, with a weak D call TRBD1 (6 bases). The CDR3 spans 15 residues. Germline values: CDR1 LNHDA, CDR2 SQIVND (reference sequence). Trimming cost V 3 bases and J 4 bases, with 15 bases left between them. In DNA, the CDR3 is TGTGCCAGTAGTATCCCCTCCACAGGGAGCACTGAAGCTTTCTTT. Amino acid sequence: CASSIPSTGSTEAFF.

This clone showed up just once. J is TRBJ2-7 and V is TRBV19; TRBD2 matches 10 bases. The CDR3 consists of 13 residues. Trimming cost V 6 bases and J 2 bases; bases outside gene matches: 1. CDR1 LNHDA and CDR2 SQIVND come from the germline V gene (reference sequence). In nucleotides, the CDR3 is TGTGCCAGTAGCCTAGCGGGAGCCTACGAGCAGTACTTC. Encoded protein: CASSLAGAYEQYF. Looking up the rest from reference TRBV19 and TRBJ2-7 gives the full variable domain: DGGITQSPKYLFRKEGQNVTLSCEQNLNHDAMYWYRQDPGQGLRLIYYSQIVNDFQKGDIAEGYSVSREKKESFPLTVTSAQKNPTAFYLCASSLAGAYEQYFGPGTRLTVT.

The genes are TRBV19 and TRBJ1-5; TRBD1 agrees at 7 bases. The CDR3 spans 14 residues. The V gene end was trimmed by 10 bases and the J gene end by 2 bases; junction bases not matched to a gene: 8. Germline-derived CDR1 and CDR2 are LNHDA and SQIVND (reference sequence). As DNA, the CDR3 is TGTGCCACCGGACAGGCAAATGGCAATCAGCCCCAGCATTTT. It is translated as CATGQANGNQPQHF.

The CDR3 DNA follows: TGTGCCAGCAGTGTCTTCCCACTAGCGGGAGTCTATGAGCAGTTCTTC. This translates into CASSVFPLAGVYEQFF. J is TRBJ2-1 and V is TRBV28, with TRBD2 matching over 11 bases. Trimming took 5 bases from V and 8 from J; bases not matched to a gene: 11. The germline gives CDR1 MDHEN, CDR2 SYDVKM. The CDR3 runs to 16 residues.

The chain has TRBV28 and TRBJ2-5; tentatively, D is TRBD1 (6 bases). The germline V and J ends were trimmed by 6 bases and 2 bases, with 16 bases remaining between them. This CDR3 contains 15 residues. The germline gives CDR1 MDHEN, CDR2 SYDVKM. This chain's CDR3 is CASRFRDTTQETQYF. CDR3 nucleotides: TGTGCCAGCAGATTCCGGGACACGACACAAGAGACCCAGTACTTC.

The rearrangement uses TRBV10-3 and TRBJ1-5, with 7 bases aligning to TRBD1. The CDR3 consists of 14 residues. Germline V gene lookup returns CDR1 ENHRY and CDR2 SYGVKD. The ends lost 2 bases at V and 6 bases at J; junction bases unmatched: 4. The CDR3 DNA is TGTGCCATCAGTGAGGAACAGGGGAGTCAGCCCCAGCATTTT. Its translation: CAISEEQGSQPQHF.

V usage is TRBV10-3 and J usage is TRBJ2-3, with 13 bases identical to TRBD2. The CDR3 is 17 residues long. Germline CDR1 and CDR2: ENHRY and SYGVKD. Trimming at V came to 4 bases and at J to 0 bases, leaving 4 bases not matched to a gene. CDR3 bases: TGTGCCATCAGTGGCGGGACTAGCGGGACTAGCACAGATACGCAGTATTTT. Its translation: CAISGGTSGTSTDTQYF.

V is TRBV27 and J is TRBJ2-3; the match to TRBD1 covers 7 bases. Looked up from germline, CDR1 is MNHEY and CDR2 is SMNVEV (reference sequence). CDR3 length: 16 amino acids. V was clipped by 3 bases and J by 0 bases; unmatched bases: 6. CDR3 sequence reads: CASSFNYRGSTDTQYF. The CDR3 DNA follows: TGTGCCAGCAGTTTCAACTACAGGGGTAGCACAGATACGCAGTATTTT.

This sequence joins TRBV28 and TRBJ1-5, with 8 bases that match TRBD1. Looked up from germline, CDR1 is MDHEN and CDR2 is SYDVKM. The CDR3 has 15 residues. Trimming at V came to 5 bases and at J to 3 bases, leaving 6 bases not matched to a gene. The CDR3 region is CASSQTGASNQPQHF. The CDR3 nucleotides read TGTGCCAGCAGTCAGACAGGGGCGTCCAATCAGCCCCAGCATTTT.

This sequence joins TRBV10-3 and TRBJ1-5, with unresolved D. V dropped 9 bases and J dropped 9 bases, with 15 bases sitting between them. The CDR3 consists of 12 residues. Germline V gene sequence: CDR1 ENHRY, CDR2 SYGVKD. The CDR3 protein is CAMSGVEGPQHF. CDR3 nucleotide sequence: TGTGCCATGTCGGGAGTGGAGGGGCCCCAGCATTTT.

The chain employs TRBV27 and TRBJ1-1; 9 bases agree with TRBD1. Germline V lookup: CDR1 MNHEY, CDR2 SMNVEV (reference sequence). The CDR3 totals 15 residues. The ends lost 4 bases at V and 4 bases at J; junction bases unmatched: 7. CDR3 in amino acids: CASSSQPTGGTEAFF. The CDR3 nucleotides are TGTGCCAGCAGTTCCCAACCGACAGGGGGCACTGAAGCTTTCTTT.

The chain employs TRBV7-3 and TRBJ2-5; 9 bases are a match to TRBD2. Germline CDR1 SGHTA, CDR2 FQGTGA. The CDR3 has 17 amino acids. V lost 1 base to trimming and J lost 6 bases; unmatched junction nucleotides: 12. The CDR3 reads CASSLKDGVAGEKTQYF. CDR3 DNA sequence: TGTGCCAGCAGCTTAAAAGATGGGGTAGCGGGAGAAAAGACCCAGTACTTC.

The chain recombines TRBV4-2 with TRBJ2-7, with 7 bases aligning to TRBD1. Looked up from germline, CDR1 is LGHNA and CDR2 is YNFKEQ. The CDR3 sequence is 16 residues long. The V gene end was trimmed by 1 base and the J gene end by 0 bases; junction bases not matched to a gene: 6. The CDR3 DNA reads TGTGCCAGCAGCCAAGGGACAGGAGGCAGCTCCTACGAGCAGTACTTC. Translated, it gives CASSQGTGGSSYEQYF.

The J gene is TRBJ2-1, the V gene TRBV19; the match to TRBD2 covers 7 bases. CDR1 is LNHDA and CDR2 is SQIVND in the germline V gene (reference sequence). With 1 base clipped from V and 8 bases from J, the junction kept 2 bases outside the gene matches. The CDR3 consists of 13 residues. The CDR3 bases are TGTGCCAGTAGTATAGGACGGGGGGATGAGCAGTTCTTC. It yields the protein CASSIGRGDEQFF.

The chain uses TRBV27 and TRBJ2-3; 8 nucleotides agree with TRBD2. This CDR3 is built from 15 residues. The trim removed 6 bases at V and 6 bases at J, leaving 11 bases unmatched. Germline assignment: CDR1 MNHEY and CDR2 SMNVEV (reference sequence). The CDR3 protein is CASRKKRESGDTQYF. The CDR3 coding sequence is TGTGCCAGCAGAAAAAAGCGGGAGAGCGGCGATACGCAGTATTTT.

The chain uses TRBV2 and TRBJ2-7; 7 nucleotides line up with TRBD2. Germline CDR1 and CDR2: SNHLY and FYNNEI. J gave up 0 bases and V 3 bases, and 2 bases lay outside the gene matches. This CDR3 has 14 amino acids. CDR3: CASSDERGSYEQYF. For the CDR3, the DNA is TGTGCCAGCAGTGATGAGCGGGGCTCCTACGAGCAGTACTTC.

This rearrangement joins TRBV9 to TRBJ1-5; 7 bases align to TRBD1. This CDR3 spans 15 amino acids. The V gene's germline CDR1 is SGDLS and CDR2 YYNGEE. V trimming: 2 bases; J trimming: 3 bases; junction bases outside the gene matches: 5. CDR3 protein: CASSVSGQNNQPQHF. The CDR3, as DNA: TGTGCCAGCAGCGTGTCGGGACAGAACAATCAGCCCCAGCATTTT.

The chain links TRBV2 to TRBJ2-1, with TRBD1 matching over 9 bases. The germline CDR1 and CDR2 sequences are SNHLY and FYNNEI. The V and J ends lost 3 bases and 6 bases, in that order; junction bases with no gene match: 3. This CDR3 has 14 residues. CDR3 in amino acids: CASSDRTGVNEQFF. The DNA for the CDR3 is TGTGCCAGCAGTGATAGGACAGGGGTCAATGAGCAGTTCTTC.